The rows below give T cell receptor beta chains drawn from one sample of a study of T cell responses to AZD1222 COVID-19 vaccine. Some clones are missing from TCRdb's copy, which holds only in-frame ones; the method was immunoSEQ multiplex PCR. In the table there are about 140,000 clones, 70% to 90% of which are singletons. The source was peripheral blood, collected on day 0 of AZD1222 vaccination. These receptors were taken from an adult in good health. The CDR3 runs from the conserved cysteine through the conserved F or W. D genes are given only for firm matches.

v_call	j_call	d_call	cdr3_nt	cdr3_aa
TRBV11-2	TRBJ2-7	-	TGTGCCAGCAGCTTGTCCGGGAGATGGGCCTACGAGCAGTACTTC	CASSLSGRWAYEQYF
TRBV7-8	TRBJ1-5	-	TGTGCCAGCAGCCCCCAGGGACCTTCGCACGGGGGCAATCAGCCCCAGCATTTT	CASSPQGPSHGGNQPQHF
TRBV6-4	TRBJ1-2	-	TGTGCCAGCAGAAAACATAGGCCTAACTATGGCTACACCTTC	CASRKHRPNYGYTF
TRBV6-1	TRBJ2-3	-	TGTGCCAGCAGTTCAAAAACAAACAGGGAACATACGCAGTATTTT	CASSSKTNREHTQYF
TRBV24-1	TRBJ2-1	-	TGTGCCACCAGTGATGGAGGTGGTTACTACAATGAGCAGTTCTTC	CATSDGGGYYNEQFF
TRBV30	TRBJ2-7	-	TGTGCCTGGAGTACCGACAGGACTCCCTATTACGAGCAGTACTTC	CAWSTDRTPYYEQYF
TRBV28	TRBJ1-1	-	TGTGCCAGCAGTTACCCGGTCGCTGAAGCTTTCTTT	CASSYPVAEAFF
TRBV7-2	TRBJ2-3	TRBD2	TGTGCCAGCAGCTTAGTGGGACTAGCGGGAGGGGCAGATACGCAGTATTTT	CASSLVGLAGGADTQYF
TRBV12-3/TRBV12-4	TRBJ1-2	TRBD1	TGTGCCAGCAGTCAAGACAGGGGCGGCTACACCTTC	CASSQDRGGYTF
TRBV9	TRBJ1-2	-	TGTGCCAGCAGCGTAGGGATGTCGGGCTATGGCTACACCTTC	CASSVGMSGYGYTF
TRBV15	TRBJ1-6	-	TGTGCCACCACCCAATTGGGCAGAGGGAATTCACCCCTCCACTTT	CATTQLGRGNSPLHF
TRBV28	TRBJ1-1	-	TGTGCCAGCAGTTTAGGACCGAGGAACACTGAAGCTTTCTTT	CASSLGPRNTEAFF